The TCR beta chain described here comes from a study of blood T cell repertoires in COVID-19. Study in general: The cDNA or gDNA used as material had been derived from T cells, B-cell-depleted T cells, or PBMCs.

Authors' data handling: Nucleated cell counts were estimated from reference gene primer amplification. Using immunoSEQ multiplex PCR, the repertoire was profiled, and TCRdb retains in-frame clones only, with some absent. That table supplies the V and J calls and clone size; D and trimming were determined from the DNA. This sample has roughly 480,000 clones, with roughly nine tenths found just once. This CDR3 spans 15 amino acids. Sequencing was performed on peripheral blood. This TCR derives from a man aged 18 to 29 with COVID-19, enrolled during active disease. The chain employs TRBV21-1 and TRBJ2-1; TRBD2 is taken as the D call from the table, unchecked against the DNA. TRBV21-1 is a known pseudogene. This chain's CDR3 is CASSAGREYYNEQFF. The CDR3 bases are TGTGCCAGCAGCGCCGGGCGGGAGTACTACAATGAGCAGTTCTTC.